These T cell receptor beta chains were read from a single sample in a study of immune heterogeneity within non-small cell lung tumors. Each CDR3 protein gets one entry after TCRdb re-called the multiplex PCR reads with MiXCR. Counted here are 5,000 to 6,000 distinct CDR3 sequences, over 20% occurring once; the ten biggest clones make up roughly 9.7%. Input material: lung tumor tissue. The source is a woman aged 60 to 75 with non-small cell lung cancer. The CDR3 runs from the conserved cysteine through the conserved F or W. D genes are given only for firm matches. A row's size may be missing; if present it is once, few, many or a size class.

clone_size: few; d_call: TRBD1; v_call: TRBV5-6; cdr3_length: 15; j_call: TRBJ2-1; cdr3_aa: CASSSTGEPYNEQFF; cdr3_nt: TGTGCCAGCAGTTCCACAGGGGAACCCTACAATGAGCAGTTCTTC
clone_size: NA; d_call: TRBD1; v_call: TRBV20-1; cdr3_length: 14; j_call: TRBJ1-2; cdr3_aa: CSARRQGRNYGYTF; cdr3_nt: TGCAGTGCCAGACGACAGGGTAGAAACTATGGCTACACCTTC
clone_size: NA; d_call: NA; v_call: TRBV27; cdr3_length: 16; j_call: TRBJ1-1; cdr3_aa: CASSLASGGANTEAFF; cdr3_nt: TGTGCCAGCAGTTTGGCCTCGGGGGGGGCGAACACTGAAGCTTTCTTT
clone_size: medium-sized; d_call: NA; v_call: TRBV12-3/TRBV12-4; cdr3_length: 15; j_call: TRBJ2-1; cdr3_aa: CASTGAGRAYNEQFF; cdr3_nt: TGTGCCAGCACCGGAGCGGGTCGCGCCTACAATGAGCAGTTCTTC
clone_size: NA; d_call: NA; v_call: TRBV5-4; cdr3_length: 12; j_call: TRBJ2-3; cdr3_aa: CASSSQGDTQYF; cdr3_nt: TGTGCCAGCAGCTCTCAAGGAGATACGCAGTATTTT
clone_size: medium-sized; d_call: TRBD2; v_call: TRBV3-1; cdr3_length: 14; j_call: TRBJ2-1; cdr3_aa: CASSHGSGSDEQFF; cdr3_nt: TGTGCCAGCAGCCACGGTAGCGGGAGCGATGAGCAGTTCTTC
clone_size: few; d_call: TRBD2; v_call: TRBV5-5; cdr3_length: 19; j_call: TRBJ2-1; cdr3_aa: CASTLAGVLGLSTYNEQFF; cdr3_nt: TGTGCCAGCACCCTAGCGGGAGTCTTAGGGCTAAGCACCTACAATGAGCAGTTCTTC
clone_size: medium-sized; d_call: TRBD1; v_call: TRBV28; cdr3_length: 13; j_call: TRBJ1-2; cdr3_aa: CASTPTGYVGYTF; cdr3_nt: TGTGCCAGCACCCCGACAGGGTACGTCGGCTACACCTTC
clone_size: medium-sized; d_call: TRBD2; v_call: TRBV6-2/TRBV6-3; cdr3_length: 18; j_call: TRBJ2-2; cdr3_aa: CASSSRTSGRARTGELFF; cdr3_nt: TGTGCCAGCAGTTCTCGGACTAGCGGGAGGGCAAGGACCGGGGAGCTGTTTTTT
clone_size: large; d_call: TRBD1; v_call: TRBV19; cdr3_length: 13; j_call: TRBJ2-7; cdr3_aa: CASRRGQASEQYF; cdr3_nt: TGTGCCAGTAGAAGAGGACAGGCCTCCGAGCAGTACTTC
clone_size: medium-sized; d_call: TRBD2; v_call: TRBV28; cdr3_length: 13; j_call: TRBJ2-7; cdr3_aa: CASTPSGPYEQYF; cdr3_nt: TGTGCCAGCACTCCTAGCGGCCCCTACGAGCAGTACTTC
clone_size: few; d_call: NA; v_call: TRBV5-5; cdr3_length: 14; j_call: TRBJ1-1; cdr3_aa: CASSLVGRSTEAFF; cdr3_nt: TGTGCCAGCAGCTTGGTGGGCAGGAGCACTGAAGCTTTCTTT
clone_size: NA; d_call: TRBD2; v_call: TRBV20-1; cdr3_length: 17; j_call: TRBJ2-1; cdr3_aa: CSAREKGVAGGRNEQFF; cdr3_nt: TGCAGTGCTAGAGAGAAGGGGGTAGCGGGAGGGAGGAATGAGCAGTTCTTC
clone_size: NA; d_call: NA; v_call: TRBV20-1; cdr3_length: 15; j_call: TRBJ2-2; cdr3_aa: CSARTRGTCAGELFF; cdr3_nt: TGCAGTGCTAGAACCCGGGGGACCTGCGCCGGGGAGCTGTTTTTT
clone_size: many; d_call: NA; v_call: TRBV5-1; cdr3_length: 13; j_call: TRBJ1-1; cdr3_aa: CASRPGHSTEAFF; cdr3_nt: TGCGCCAGCCGTCCCGGACATTCCACTGAAGCTTTCTTT
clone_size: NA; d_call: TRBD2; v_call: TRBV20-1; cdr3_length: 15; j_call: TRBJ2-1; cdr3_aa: CSAEGGAGVYNEQFF; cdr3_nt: TGCAGTGCTGAGGGGGGAGCGGGAGTCTACAATGAGCAGTTCTTC
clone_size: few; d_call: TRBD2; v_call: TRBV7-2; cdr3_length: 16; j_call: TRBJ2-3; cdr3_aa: CATNKGAGGPTDTQYF; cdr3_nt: TGTGCCACAAACAAAGGGGCGGGAGGGCCGACAGATACGCAGTATTTT
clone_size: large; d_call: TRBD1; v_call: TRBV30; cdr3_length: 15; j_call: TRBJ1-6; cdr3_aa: CAWSVRTGIGSPLHF; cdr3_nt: TGTGCCTGGAGTGTAAGGACAGGGATTGGTTCACCCCTCCACTTT
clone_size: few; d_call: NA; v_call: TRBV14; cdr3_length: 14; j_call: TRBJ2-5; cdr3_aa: CASSQEAWQETQYF; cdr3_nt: TGTGCCAGCAGCCAAGAGGCCTGGCAAGAGACCCAGTACTTC
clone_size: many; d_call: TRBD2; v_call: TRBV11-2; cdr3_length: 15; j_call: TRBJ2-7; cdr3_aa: CASSLTSGRAVEQYF; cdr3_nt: TGTGCCAGCAGCTTAACTAGCGGGAGGGCGGTCGAGCAGTACTTC
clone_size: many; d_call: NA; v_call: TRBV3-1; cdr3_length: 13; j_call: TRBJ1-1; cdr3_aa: CASSQWDKPWAFF; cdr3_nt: TGTGCCAGCAGCCAATGGGACAAACCTTGGGCTTTCTTT
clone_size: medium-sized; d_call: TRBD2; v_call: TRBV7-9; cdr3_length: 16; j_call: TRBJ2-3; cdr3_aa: CASSGFSGIIIDTQYF; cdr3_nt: TGTGCCAGCAGCGGATTTAGCGGGATAATTATCGATACGCAGTATTTT
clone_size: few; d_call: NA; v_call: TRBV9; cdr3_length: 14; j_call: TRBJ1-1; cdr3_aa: CASSPNSGDTEAFF; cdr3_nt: TGTGCCAGCAGCCCGAACTCAGGGGACACTGAAGCTTTCTTT
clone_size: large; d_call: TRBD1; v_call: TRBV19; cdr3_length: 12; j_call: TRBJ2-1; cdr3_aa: CASGTVRNEQFF; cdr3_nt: TGTGCCAGCGGGACAGTAAGGAATGAGCAGTTCTTC
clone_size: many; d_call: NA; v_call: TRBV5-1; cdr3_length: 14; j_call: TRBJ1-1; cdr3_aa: CASSQGGLNTEAFF; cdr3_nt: TGCGCCAGCAGCCAAGGTGGCCTGAACACTGAAGCTTTCTTT
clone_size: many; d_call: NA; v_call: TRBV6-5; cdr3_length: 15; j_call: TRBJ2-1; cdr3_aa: CASSYDGQPYNEQFF; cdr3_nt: TGTGCCAGCAGTTACGACGGACAGCCCTACAATGAGCAGTTCTTC
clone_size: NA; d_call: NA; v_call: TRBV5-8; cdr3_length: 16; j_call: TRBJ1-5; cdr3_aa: CASSSRTVHSNQPHHF; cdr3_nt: TGTGCCAGCAGCTCCCGGACTGTTCATAGCAATCAGCCCCATCATTTT
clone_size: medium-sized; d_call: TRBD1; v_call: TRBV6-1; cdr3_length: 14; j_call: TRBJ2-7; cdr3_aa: CASTKGQGADEQYF; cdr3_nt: TGTGCCAGCACTAAGGGACAGGGGGCCGACGAGCAGTACTTC
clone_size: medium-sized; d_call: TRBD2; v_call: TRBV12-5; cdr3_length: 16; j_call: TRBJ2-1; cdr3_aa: CASVAPGLAGVSEQFF; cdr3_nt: TGTGCTAGTGTTGCCCCGGGACTAGCGGGAGTCTCTGAGCAGTTCTTC